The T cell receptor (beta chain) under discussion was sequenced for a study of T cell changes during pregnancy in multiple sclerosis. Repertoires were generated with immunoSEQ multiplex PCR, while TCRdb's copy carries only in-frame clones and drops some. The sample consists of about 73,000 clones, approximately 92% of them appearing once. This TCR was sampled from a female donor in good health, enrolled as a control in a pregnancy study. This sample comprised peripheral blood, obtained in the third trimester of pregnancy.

This CDR3 reads CASSLGRGPAYEQYF. DNA of the CDR3: TGTGCCAGCAGCTTGGGTCGCGGGCCTGCCTACGAGCAGTACTTC. The genes are TRBV5-6 and TRBJ2-7, with D possibly TRBD2 on 5 matching bases. The V gene lost 0 bases and the J gene lost 2 bases, with 12 bases spanning the gap. Germline CDR1 reads SGHDT; CDR2 reads YYEEEE. This CDR3 comprises 15 residues.